The 28 T cell receptor beta chains given below trace back to one sample, sequenced in a study of tumor-infiltrating lymphocytes in primary liver carcinoma. The authors made TCR beta cDNA from about 500 ng total RNA with a constant-region primer. Construction of TCR beta libraries relied on three successive nested multiplex PCR rounds employing slightly modified ARM-PCR. Use of TRBV1-TRBV30 forward primers with a C-beta reverse primer characterized the first two PCR rounds, which lasted around 9 cycles each. TCRdb called the multiplex PCR reads again in MiXCR, with one record for every CDR3 protein. The sample yields fewer than 30,000 distinct CDR3 sequences, over 60% seen once. The tissue used was unsorted bulk material of about 19-30 mg. RNA and DNA were co-extracted from it with the AllPrep DNA/RNA mini kit. Specimen: liver tumor tissue from sampling region 3. Sample subset: tumor region T3, left-lateral pole. These receptor sequences come from a man aged 35-49 years with primary liver carcinoma and hepatitis B virus infection.

Notes on this clonotype: A much larger clone is a single base away; this may be a read error. The chain combines TRBV11-2 with TRBJ2-3; D is ambiguous. The CDR3 extends over 12 amino acids. CDR1 SGHAT and CDR2 FQNNGV come from the germline V gene. The CDR3 reads CDSSYIPDTQYF. The CDR3 region has the DNA TGTGACAGCAGCTACATCCCTGATACGCAGTATTTT.

As to this clonotype: Since the CDR3 does not end with the conserved phenylalanine or tryptophan, this likely comes from a read error. The chain is built from TRBV13 and TRBJ2-3; D unresolved. V was trimmed by 5 bases and J by 12 bases, leaving 18 bases between them. Looked up from germline, CDR1 is PRHDT and CDR2 is FYEKMQ (reference sequence). This CDR3 is built from 13 residues. CDR3 sequence (DNA): TGTGCCAGCAGCCTCCGCTCGATTGACACACAGTATTAT. Encoded protein: CASSLRSIDTQYY.

This clonotype was observed once. The chain links TRBV5-5 to TRBJ2-7, with unresolved D. CDR3 size: 17 residues. Trimming took 8 bases from V and 2 from J, leaving 26 bases between them. Germline assignment: CDR1 SGHKS and CDR2 YYEKEE (reference sequence). The CDR3 sequence is CASNLEQLLTRPYEQYF. Written as DNA, the CDR3 is TGTGCCAGTAACTTGGAGCAACTCCTGACTCGGCCCTACGAGCAGTACTTC.

This clonotype was observed a few times. A read error may explain this, as a much larger clone is one base away. V usage is TRBV6-4 and J usage is TRBJ2-1, with 7 bases aligning to TRBD2. CDR1 is MRHNA and CDR2 is SNTAGT in the germline V gene. This CDR3 has 13 amino acids. Trimming at V came to 6 bases and at J to 9 bases, leaving 8 bases not matched to a gene. In DNA, the CDR3 is TGTGCCAGCAGCGGACTAGTGGGAAGTGAGCAGTTCTTC. It codes for CASSGLVGSEQFF.

As for this clonotype: The conserved final phenylalanine or tryptophan is absent from the CDR3, which likely points to a read error. Because the CDR3's place on the DNA is in doubt, the DNA is left out and the CDR3 is given as listed by TCRdb. The CDR3 sequence: CASSGKPGLAGGPYEQYL. The chain employs TRBV4-2 and TRBJ2-7; TRBD2 is taken as the D call from the table, unchecked against the DNA. The germline gives CDR1 LGHNA, CDR2 YNFKEQ. Including both end residues, the CDR3 is 18 amino acids long.

On this clonotype: One end of the junction is discordant with germline, which a read error may explain. The rearrangement joins TRBV7-8 to TRBJ1-5; TRBD1 agrees at 7 bases. Germline assignment: CDR1 SGHVS and CDR2 FQNEAQ. CDR3 length equals 15 residues. CDR3 DNA: TGTGCGAGCAGATTAGAAGGGGGCGGGAATCAGCCCCAGCATTTT. This codes for CASRLEGGGNQPQHF.

The chain uses TRBV6-2 or TRBV6-3 and TRBJ1-3, with a possible D match to TRBD1 (5 bases). In germline, CDR1 is MNHEY, CDR2 SVGEGT. V dropped 6 bases and J dropped 8 bases, with 20 bases sitting between them. The CDR3 spans 15 residues. CDR3 amino acids: CASSYPGPWSDTIYF. DNA of the CDR3: TGTGCCAGCAGCTACCCGGGGCCGTGGTCGGACACCATATATTTT.

A single count supports this clonotype. At one boundary the junction diverges from the germline segment, which might be a read error. The chain uses TRBV6-5 and TRBJ2-3; no reliable D call. From germline, CDR1 is MNHEY and CDR2 SVGAGI. The CDR3 extends over 15 amino acids. CDR3 loop: CASSHDISLTDTQYF. The CDR3 coding sequence is TGTGCCAGCAGTCACGATATCAGCCTCACAGATACGCAGTACTTT.

This clonotype came up a few times. This is likely a read error, given that the CDR3 carries no conserved phenylalanine or tryptophan at its end. This chain connects TRBV4-1 to TRBJ2-1; no definite D call. The CDR3 spans 15 residues. Looked up from germline, CDR1 is MGHRA and CDR2 is YSYEKL. CDR3 in amino acids: CANSPLGNNNNEQFL. The CDR3 DNA follows: TGTGCCAACAGCCCGCTCGGTAACAACAACAATGAGCAGTTCCTC.

The chain uses TRBV6-6 and TRBJ2-1; D gene unclear. V was pared by 9 bases and J by 5 bases, with 14 bases between. The CDR3 covers 13 residues. Germline assignment: CDR1 MNHNY and CDR2 SVGAGI (reference sequence). Here the CDR3 reads CASSVHGNNEQFF. The CDR3 DNA follows: TGTGCCAGTAGTGTACATGGTAACAATGAGCAGTTCTTC.

V and J are TRBV11-2 and TRBJ1-4; D remains unclear. V gave up 0 bases and J gave up 3 bases, with 8 bases separating them. The CDR3 is made up of 15 amino acids. The germline CDR1 and CDR2 sequences are SGHAT and FQNNGV. This chain's CDR3 is CASSLDVSANEKLFF. The CDR3 nucleotides are TGTGCCAGCAGCTTAGACGTGTCAGCTAATGAAAAACTGTTTTTT. Full variable domain (remainder filled in from reference TRBV11-2 and TRBJ1-4): EAGVAQSPRYKIIEKRQSVAFWCNPISGHATLYWYQQILGQGPKLLIQFQNNGVVDDSQLPKDRFSAERLKGVDSTLKIQPAKLEDSAVYLCASSLDVSANEKLFFGSGTQLSVL.

The V call is TRBV12-3 or TRBV12-4, the J call TRBJ1-2, with TRBD1 as a possible D gene (6 bases). The CDR3 runs to 13 residues. V gave up 1 base and J gave up 7 bases, with 10 bases separating them. The CDR3 DNA reads as TGTGCCAGCAGTTTAGGACAGGAGACTGGCTACACCTTC. Translation: CASSLGQETGYTF.

As to this clonotype: The junction differs from germline at one of its ends, possibly a read error. For the CDR3, the DNA is TGTGCCAGCTGCTTAGCGGGATCGAACACCGGAGAGCTGTTTTTT. This encodes CASCLAGSNTGELFF. The chain employs TRBV11-2 and TRBJ2-2, with 8 bases lining up with TRBD2. The length of the CDR3 is 15 residues. CDR1 SGHAT and CDR2 FQNNGV come from the germline V gene. The whole variable domain, remainder taken from reference TRBV11-2 and TRBJ2-2, is EAGVAQSPRYKIIEKRQSVAFWCNPISGHATLYWYQQILGQGPKLLIQFQNNGVVDDSQLPKDRFSAERLKGVDSTLKIQPAKLEDSAVYLCASCLAGSNTGELFFGEGSRLTVL.

The chain has TRBV13 and TRBJ2-1; D uncertain. This CDR3 spans 11 amino acids. CDR1 PRHDT and CDR2 FYEKMQ come from the germline V gene (reference sequence). The CDR3 is CVSSLLGEQFF. The CDR3 nucleotides read TGTGTTAGCAGCCTGCTGGGTGAGCAGTTCTTC.

On this clonotype itself: The junction and the germline gene differ at one end; a read error may be behind it. CDR3 sequence: CANSLGGAALSYYNEQFF. DNA of the CDR3: TGTGCCAACAGCTTAGGGGGGGCGGCCCTGAGCTACTACAATGAGCAGTTCTTC. The V and J genes are TRBV5-4 and TRBJ2-1; D possibly corresponds to TRBD2 (7 bases). CDR3 length: 18 residues. The V gene's germline CDR1 is SGHNT and CDR2 YYREEE (reference sequence).

Worth noting for this clonotype: Without the conserved terminal phenylalanine or tryptophan, this CDR3 likely stems from a read error. The chain combines TRBV4-2 with TRBJ1-1; 8 bases align to TRBD1. Germline-derived CDR1 and CDR2 are LGHNA and YNFKEQ. The CDR3 totals 17 residues. CDR3 nucleotides: TGTACCAGCAGCCAAGAGTACGGACAGGGTTTTTGGATTGAAGCTTTCTCT. Translation: CTSSQEYGQGFWIEAFS.

In regard to this clonotype: The junction departs from the called germline gene at one end, perhaps through a read error. J is TRBJ2-7 and V is TRBV6-1, with D possibly matching TRBD1 (6 bases). CDR1 MNHNS and CDR2 SASEGT come from the germline V gene. The CDR3 extends over 13 amino acids. Here the CDR3 DNA reads TGTGTCAGCAGTGAAAACAGGGAAAACGAGCAGTATTTC. Its translation: CVSSENRENEQYF.

This clonotype qualifies as large. The V and J genes are TRBV11-3 and TRBJ2-2; no firm D call. Germline assignment: CDR1 SGHNT and CDR2 YENEEA. V was clipped by 9 bases and J by 4 bases, with 18 bases between them. The CDR3 runs 15 residues. CDR3 sequence reads: CARWRLKPITGELFF. CDR3 in DNA: TGTGCCAGGTGGCGCCTTAAACCCATCACCGGGGAGCTGTTTTTT.

On this clonotype: One end of the junction does not line up with germline, which may come from a read error. This rearrangement joins TRBV4-1 to TRBJ2-1; D might be TRBD2 (6 bases). Germline V gene lookup returns CDR1 MGHRA and CDR2 YSYEKL. The CDR3 length is 18 residues. CDR3: CASSQGFRELSKYNELFF. Here the CDR3 DNA reads TGCGCCAGCAGTCAAGGCTTCCGGGAGTTATCTAAGTACAATGAGCTGTTCTTC.

This clonotype was found many times. This sequence joins TRBV11-3 and TRBJ2-1; D not resolved. Germline CDR1 reads SGHNT; CDR2 reads YENEEA. With 2 bases removed from V and 6 bases from J, the gap between germline ends came to 5 bases. The CDR3 has 12 amino acids. In DNA form, the CDR3 reads TGTGCCAGCAGCTTAAATGCCAATGAGCAGTTCTTC. Amino acids: CASSLNANEQFF.

This clonotype was observed many times. This rearrangement joins TRBV5-1 to TRBJ2-1, with D possibly being TRBD2 (7 bases). Trimming pared 4 bases from V and 8 bases from J, leaving 19 bases between. The V gene's germline CDR1 is SGHRS and CDR2 YFSETQ. The CDR3 has 15 residues. CDR3 region: CASSASRGGRDEQFF. CDR3 nucleotide sequence: TGCGCCAGCAGCGCTTCGAGGGGGGGCCGGGATGAGCAGTTCTTC.

A remark on this clonotype: At one boundary the junction diverges from the germline segment, which might be a read error. This chain links TRBV11-3 with TRBJ2-1; a possible D gene is TRBD2 (6 bases). Germline lookup yields CDR1 SGHNT and CDR2 YENEEA. The CDR3 has 18 residues. In nucleotides, the CDR3 is TGCGCCAGCAGCTTACACCCCCCCGGGACTTGCGGGTTCAACGAGCAGTTCTTC. Translation gives CASSLHPPGTCGFNEQFF.

Points on this clonotype: It is likely a read error, because the conserved phenylalanine at the end of the CDR3 is missing. The genes are TRBV7-9 and TRBJ2-5; a possible D gene is TRBD1 (6 bases). The CDR3 is 15 amino acids. Germline values: CDR1 SEHNR, CDR2 FQNEAQ (reference sequence). Trimming left V 7 bases short and J 1 base short, with 16 bases between. In DNA, the CDR3 is TGTGCCAGCACCCGCACCAGGGGCCCCCAAGAGACCCAGTACCTC. Protein sequence: CASTRTRGPQETQYL.

Concerning this clonotype: Sequence at one end of the junction differs from germline and may be a read error. The V and J genes are TRBV11-2 and TRBJ2-1; 8 bases agree with TRBD2. This CDR3 region has 15 residues. CDR1 is SGHAT, CDR2 FQNNGV, per germline. The CDR3 loop is CASSPQREGLGEQLF. DNA of the CDR3: TGTGCCAGTAGCCCCCAACGGGAGGGATTGGGTGAGCAGCTCTTC.

With respect to this clonotype: The conserved phenylalanine or tryptophan is not found at the CDR3 terminus, so this likely reflects a read error. This chain connects TRBV10-3 to TRBJ1-1; no clear D gene. The V end lost 11 bases, the J end lost 5 bases, and 21 bases lay between the germline ends. The CDR3 sequence is 14 residues long. The germline CDR1 and CDR2 sequences are ENHRY and SYGVKD. Here the CDR3 reads CAVGELPGGTEAFL. CDR3 nucleotide sequence: TGTGCCGTCGGTGAGTTGCCGGGCGGGACTGAAGCTTTCCTT.

The sample holds one count of this clonotype. The CDR3 does not close with the conserved phenylalanine or tryptophan, likely indicating a read error. The J gene is TRBJ2-1, the V gene TRBV28, with TRBD1 identical over 7 bases. This CDR3 is built from 15 residues. Germline lookup yields CDR1 MDHEN and CDR2 SYDVKM. Trimming cost V 1 base and J 9 bases; bases outside gene matches: 9. CDR3 nucleotides: TGTGCCAGCAGTTTATTGAGACAGGGTCGCAGTGAGCAGTTCTCC. This translates into CASSLLRQGRSEQFS.

This clonotype was seen only once. One end of the junction varies from germline; a read error may be responsible. The CDR3 DNA follows: TGTACCAGCAGCTTAGCAGGGGTGACTTCGTCAAGCACAGATACGCAGTATTTT. Amino acids: CTSSLAGVTSSSTDTQYF. This chain joins TRBV11-2 and TRBJ2-3, with D possibly TRBD1 on 6 matching bases. The CDR3 extends over 18 amino acids. CDR1 is SGHAT, CDR2 FQNNGV, per germline.

Concerning this clonotype: In this CDR3 the conserved last residue, phenylalanine or tryptophan, is missing, so a read error is likely. The chain couples TRBV11-2 to TRBJ2-6; D may be TRBD1 or TRBD2 (5 bases each). CDR1 is SGHAT, CDR2 FQNNGV, per germline. This CDR3 is built from 16 residues. Between the trimmed V and J ends, which lost 0 bases and 5 bases, there was a span of 11 bases. The CDR3 loop is CASSLDFGAWANVLTL. CDR3 bases: TGTGCCAGCAGCTTAGATTTCGGGGCTTGGGCCAACGTCCTGACTTTA.